This T cell receptor (beta chain) was documented in a study of shared clonotypes between healthy human individuals. For the study at large: Plates per donor: three CD4 naive, three CD4 memory, two CD8 naive, one CD8 memory. Findings and caveats of the study: Read depth was anticipated to influence clonotype sharing among donors. Generation of non-shared clonotypes was less probable than generation of clonotypes shared by all four donors.

Generated by immunoSEQ multiplex PCR, the TCRdb table keeps only in-frame clones and is missing some. The sample records 2,100,000 or so clones, approximately 94% being singletons. The germline V and J ends were trimmed by 3 bases and 0 bases, with 12 bases remaining between them. The CDR3 contains 16 residues. CDR1 is WNHNN, CDR2 SYGVQD, per germline (reference sequence). On this clone: Its target is not known.

Sequencing was done on a sample of naive CD4+ T cells sorted from blood. As to subset: CD45RA+ positively selected. The genes are TRBV10-1 and TRBJ1-5; no definite D call. The TCR was taken from a man between 18 and 35 years old in good health. CDR3 DNA sequence: TGCGCCAGCAGTGACGGAACCCTTGATAGCAATCAGCCCCAGCATTTT. As protein: CASSDGTLDSNQPQHF.